This TCR beta chain was identified during a study of OX40 agonist ivuxolimab in advanced cancers. Study overall: Ivuxolimab, which patients received intravenously every 2 weeks, was dosed at 0.01 to 10 mg/kg. Treatment received earlier with anti-PD-1, anti-PD-L1 or anti-CTLA-4 agents was allowed, and around 36% had some.

Peripheral blood came from all dose cohorts at three timepoints. Germline V CDR1 and CDR2: SGHDN, FVKESK. Between the trimmed V and J ends, which lost 0 bases and 6 bases, there was a span of 5 bases. The CDR3 covers 13 residues. General study points: Expanded peripheral T-cell antigen specificity went undetermined.

Comment on this clone: Its specificity is unknown.

Libraries were prepared by immunoSEQ multiplex PCR; TCRdb keeps only in-frame clonotypes and omits some of them. The sample yields 80,000 or so clones, 80% to 95% seen once. This chain joins TRBV14 and TRBJ2-2; the D is unclear. Sequences were derived from CD4+ or CD8+ T cells sorted from blood, sampled in a trial of the OX40 agonist ivuxolimab. The source is an adult with an advanced solid tumor such as melanoma, head and neck, liver or kidney cancer. The CDR3 loop is CASSQDLAGELFF. The CDR3 region has the DNA TGTGCCAGCAGCCAAGATCTAGCCGGGGAGCTGTTTTTT. Variable domain in full (rest from reference TRBV14 and TRBJ2-2): EAGVTQFPSHSVIEKGQTVTLRCDPISGHDNLYWYRRVMGKEIKFLLHFVKESKQDESGMPNNRFLAERTGGTYSTLKVQPAELEDSGVYFCASSQDLAGELFFGEGSRLTVL.